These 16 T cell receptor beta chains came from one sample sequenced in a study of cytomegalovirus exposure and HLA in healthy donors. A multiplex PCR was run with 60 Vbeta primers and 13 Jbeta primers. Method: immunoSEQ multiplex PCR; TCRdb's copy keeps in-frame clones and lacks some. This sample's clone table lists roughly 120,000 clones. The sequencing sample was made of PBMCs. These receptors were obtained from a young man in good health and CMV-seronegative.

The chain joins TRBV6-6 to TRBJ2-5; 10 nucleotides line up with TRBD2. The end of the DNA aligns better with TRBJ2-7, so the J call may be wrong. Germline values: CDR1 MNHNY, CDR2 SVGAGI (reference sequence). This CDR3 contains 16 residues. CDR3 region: CASIERGGQSSYEQYF. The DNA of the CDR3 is TGTGCCAGCATAGAGCGGGGGGGCCAGAGCTCCTACGAGCAGTACTTC.

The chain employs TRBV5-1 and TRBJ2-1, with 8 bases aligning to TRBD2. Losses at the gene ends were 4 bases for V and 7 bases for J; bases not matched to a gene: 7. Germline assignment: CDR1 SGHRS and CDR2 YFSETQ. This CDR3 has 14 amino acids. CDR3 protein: CASSQSGGSNEQFF. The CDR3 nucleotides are TGCGCCAGCAGCCAAAGCGGGGGCTCGAATGAGCAGTTCTTC.

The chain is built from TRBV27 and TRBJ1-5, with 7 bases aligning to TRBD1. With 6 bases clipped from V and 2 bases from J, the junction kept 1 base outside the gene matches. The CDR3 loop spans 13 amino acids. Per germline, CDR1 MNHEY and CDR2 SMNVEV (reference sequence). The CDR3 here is CASRTGGNQPQHF. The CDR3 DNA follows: TGTGCCAGCAGAACAGGGGGCAATCAGCCCCAGCATTTT.

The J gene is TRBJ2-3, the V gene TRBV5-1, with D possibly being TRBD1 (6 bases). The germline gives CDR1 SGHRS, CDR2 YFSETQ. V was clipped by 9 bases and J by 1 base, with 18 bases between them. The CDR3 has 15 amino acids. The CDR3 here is CATSSQGIGTDTQYF. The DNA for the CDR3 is TGCGCCACCTCATCCCAGGGGATCGGCACAGATACGCAGTATTTT.

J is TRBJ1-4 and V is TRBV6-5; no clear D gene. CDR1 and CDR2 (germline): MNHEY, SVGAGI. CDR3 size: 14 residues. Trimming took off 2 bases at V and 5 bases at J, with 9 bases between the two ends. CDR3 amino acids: CASSYGRLNEKLFF. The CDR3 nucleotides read TGTGCCAGCAGTTACGGGAGGCTGAATGAAAAACTGTTTTTT.

The CDR3 is CASSDQHRGRNTEAFF. In nucleotides, the CDR3 is TGTGCCAGCAGTGACCAGCACAGGGGGCGGAACACTGAAGCTTTCTTT. This chain joins TRBV6-4 and TRBJ1-1; 9 bases agree with TRBD1. The CDR3 is made up of 16 amino acids. The germline V gene has CDR1 MRHNA and CDR2 SNTAGT. Losses at the gene ends were 2 bases for V and 1 base for J; bases not matched to a gene: 5.

This CDR3 reads CASSSRTGSGNTIYF. Written as DNA, the CDR3 is TGTGCCAGCAGCTCCCGGACAGGCTCTGGAAACACCATATATTTT. The rearrangement uses TRBV11-2 and TRBJ1-3, with 7 nucleotides matching TRBD1. The ends lost 4 bases at V and 0 bases at J; junction bases unmatched: 3. Germline V lookup: CDR1 SGHAT, CDR2 FQNNGV. CDR3 length equals 15 residues.

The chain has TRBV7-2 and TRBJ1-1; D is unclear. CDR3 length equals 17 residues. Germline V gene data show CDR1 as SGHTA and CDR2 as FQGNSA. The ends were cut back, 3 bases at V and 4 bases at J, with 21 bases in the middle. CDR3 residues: CASSLGFTAVRGTEAFF. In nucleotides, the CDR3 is TGTGCCAGCAGCTTGGGCTTTACGGCCGTTCGTGGCACTGAAGCTTTCTTT.

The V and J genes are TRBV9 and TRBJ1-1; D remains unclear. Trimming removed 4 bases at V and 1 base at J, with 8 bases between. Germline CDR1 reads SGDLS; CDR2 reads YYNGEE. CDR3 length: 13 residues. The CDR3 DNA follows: TGTGCCAGCAGCCCTATTACGAACACTGAAGCTTTCTTT. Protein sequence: CASSPITNTEAFF.

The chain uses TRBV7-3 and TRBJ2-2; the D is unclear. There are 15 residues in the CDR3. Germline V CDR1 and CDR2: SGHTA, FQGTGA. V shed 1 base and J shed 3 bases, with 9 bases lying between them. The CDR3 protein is CASSLSPLDTGELFF. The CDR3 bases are TGTGCCAGCAGCTTAAGTCCCCTTGACACCGGGGAGCTGTTTTTT. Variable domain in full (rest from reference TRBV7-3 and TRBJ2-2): GAGVSQTPSNKVTEKGKYVELRCDPISGHTALYWYRQSLGQGPEFLIYFQGTGAADDSGLPNDRFFAVRPEGSVSTLKIQRTERGDSAVYLCASSLSPLDTGELFFGEGSRLTVL.

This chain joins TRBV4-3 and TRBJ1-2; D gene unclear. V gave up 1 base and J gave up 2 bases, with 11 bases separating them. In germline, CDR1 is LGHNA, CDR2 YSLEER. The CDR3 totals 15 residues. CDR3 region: CASSQGRHTNYGYTF. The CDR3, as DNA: TGCGCCAGCAGCCAAGGAAGACACACAAACTATGGCTACACCTTC.

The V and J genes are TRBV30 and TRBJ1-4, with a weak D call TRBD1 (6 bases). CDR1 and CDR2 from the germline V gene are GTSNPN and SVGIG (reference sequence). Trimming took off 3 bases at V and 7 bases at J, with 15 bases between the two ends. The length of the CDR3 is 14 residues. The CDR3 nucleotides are TGTGCCTGGAGAGGGGGGGGCGGTGGTGAAAAACTGTTTTTT. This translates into CAWRGGGGGEKLFF.

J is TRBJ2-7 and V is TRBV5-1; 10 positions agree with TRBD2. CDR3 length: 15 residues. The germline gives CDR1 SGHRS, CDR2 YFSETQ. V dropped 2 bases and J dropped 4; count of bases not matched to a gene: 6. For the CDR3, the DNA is TGCGCCAGCAGCTTTTCGAGCGGGGGGGATTACGAGCAGTACTTC. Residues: CASSFSSGGDYEQYF.

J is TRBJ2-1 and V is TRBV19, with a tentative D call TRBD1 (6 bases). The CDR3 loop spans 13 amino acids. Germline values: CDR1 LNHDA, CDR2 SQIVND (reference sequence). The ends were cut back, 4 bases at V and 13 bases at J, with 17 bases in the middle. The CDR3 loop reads CASSTTGWAYQFF. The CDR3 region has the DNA TGTGCCAGTAGTACAACAGGGTGGGCCTACCAGTTCTTC.

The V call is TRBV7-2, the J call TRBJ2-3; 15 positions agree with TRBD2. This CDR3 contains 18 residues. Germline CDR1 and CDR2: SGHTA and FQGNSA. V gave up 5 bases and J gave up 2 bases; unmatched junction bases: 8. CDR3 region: CASSPGTSGGTITDTQYF. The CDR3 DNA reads TGTGCCAGCAGCCCTGGGACTAGCGGGGGGACGATCACAGATACGCAGTATTTT.

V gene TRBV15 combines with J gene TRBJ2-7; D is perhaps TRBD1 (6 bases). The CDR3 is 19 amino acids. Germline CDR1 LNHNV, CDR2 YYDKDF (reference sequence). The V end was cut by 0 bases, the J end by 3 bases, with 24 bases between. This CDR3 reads CATSRDPPTATGTNYEQYF. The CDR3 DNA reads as TGTGCCACCAGCAGAGATCCCCCGACCGCGACCGGGACAAACTACGAGCAGTACTTC.